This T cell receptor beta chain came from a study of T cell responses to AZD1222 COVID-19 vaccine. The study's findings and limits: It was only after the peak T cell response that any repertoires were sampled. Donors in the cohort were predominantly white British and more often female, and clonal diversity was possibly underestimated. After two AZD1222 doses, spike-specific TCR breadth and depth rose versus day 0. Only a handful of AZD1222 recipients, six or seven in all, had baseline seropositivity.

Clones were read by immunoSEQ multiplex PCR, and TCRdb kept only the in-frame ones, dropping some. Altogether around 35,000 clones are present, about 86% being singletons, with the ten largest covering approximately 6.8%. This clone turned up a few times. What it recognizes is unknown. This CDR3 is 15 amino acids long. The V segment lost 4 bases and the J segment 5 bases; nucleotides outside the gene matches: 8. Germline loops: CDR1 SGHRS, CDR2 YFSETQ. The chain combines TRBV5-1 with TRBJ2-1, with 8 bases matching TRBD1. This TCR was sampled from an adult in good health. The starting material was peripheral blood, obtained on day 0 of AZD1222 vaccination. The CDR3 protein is CASSPDRAHHNEQFF. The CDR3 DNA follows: TGCGCCAGCAGCCCGGACAGGGCCCACCACAATGAGCAGTTCTTC.